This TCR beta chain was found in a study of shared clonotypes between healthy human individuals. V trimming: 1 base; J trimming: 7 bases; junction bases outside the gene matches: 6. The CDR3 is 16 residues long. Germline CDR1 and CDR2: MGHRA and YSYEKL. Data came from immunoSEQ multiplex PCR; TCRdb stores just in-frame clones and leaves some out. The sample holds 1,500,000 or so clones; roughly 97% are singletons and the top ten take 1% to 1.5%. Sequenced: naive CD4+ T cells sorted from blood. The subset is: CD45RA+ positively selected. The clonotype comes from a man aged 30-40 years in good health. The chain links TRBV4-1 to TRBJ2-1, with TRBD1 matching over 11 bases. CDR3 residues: CASSQALGTGGNEQFF. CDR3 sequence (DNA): TGCGCCAGCAGCCAAGCCTTGGGGACAGGGGGAAATGAGCAGTTCTTC.